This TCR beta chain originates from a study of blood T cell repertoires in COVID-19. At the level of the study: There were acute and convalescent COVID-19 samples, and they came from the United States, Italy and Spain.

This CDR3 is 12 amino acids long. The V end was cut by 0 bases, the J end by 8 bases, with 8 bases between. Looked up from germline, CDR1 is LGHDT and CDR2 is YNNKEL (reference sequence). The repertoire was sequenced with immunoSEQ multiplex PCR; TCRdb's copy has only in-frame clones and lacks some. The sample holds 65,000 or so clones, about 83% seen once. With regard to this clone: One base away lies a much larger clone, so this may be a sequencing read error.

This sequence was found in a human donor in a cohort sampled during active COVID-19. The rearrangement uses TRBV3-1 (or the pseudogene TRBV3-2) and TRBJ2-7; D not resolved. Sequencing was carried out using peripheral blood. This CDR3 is CASSQDRGKQYF. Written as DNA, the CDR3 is TGTGCCAGCAGCCAAGATCGAGGCAAGCAGTACTTC.